This T cell receptor (beta chain) came from a study of CD8+ T cells in alopecia areata (dated by TCRdb to 2016 to 2019). Notes on the research overall: The treated patients took part in an open-label pilot trial in which moderate-to-severe alopecia areata was treated with oral tofacitinib at 5 to 10 mg twice daily. RNA was obtained with the PAXgene miRNA kit for fixed scalp, the miRNeasy kit for PBMCs, and the RNeasy kit for mouse skin. To study T cell clonal expansion in alopecia areata, the researchers applied high-throughput TCRbeta sequencing to both the C3H/HeJ mouse model and human patients. Scalp tissue and sorted CD4+ and CD8+ peripheral blood T cells from patchy and totalis/universalis alopecia areata patients and from healthy controls were covered by human TCRbeta sequencing. immunoSEQ multiplex PCR using 35 Vbeta forward primers and 13 Jbeta reverse primers was used to amplify TCRbeta CDR3 regions. Biopsies were taken from tofacitinib-treated patients at baseline and at 4 and 24 weeks of treatment, and a later scalp biopsy was taken in several of the tofacitinib-treated patients. Scalp clonality was compared among normal scalp (n=4), patchy alopecia areata scalp (n=8), and alopecia totalis/universalis scalp (n=8). Patients received tofacitinib for 6 to 18 months and were then followed off drug for 6 months to check for delayed response and recurrence. Findings and caveats that apply to the study as a whole: Shared TCR sequences between patients were less evident than in mice, which may be partly attributable to HLA diversity in the patient population. Unlike mouse skin, where gammadelta T cells dominate, normal human skin contains resident alphabeta T cells that get sequenced too, which complicates analysis of the scalp TCR repertoire. Compared with normal scalp, lesional scalp, particularly in alopecia totalis/universalis, had higher clonality and more expanded CD8+ clones, which suggests antigenic drive.

The method was the immunoSEQ multiplex PCR assay. To provide template for TCR sequencing, every sample had RNA extracted and reverse transcribed into cDNA. First-strand cDNA was synthesized with SuperScript III using a 2:1 mix of oligo-dT and random hexamers. A synthetic immune receptor repertoire was used to measure amplification bias, and any remaining bias was corrected computationally. As for the original processing: Raw reads were preprocessed for error removal, and CDR3 was defined according to IMGT conventions as running from the conserved cysteine to phenylalanine. Clonality was computed by normalizing Shannon entropy by log2 of the number of productive unique TCRs and subtracting the result from 1. CD4 or CD8 identity of scalp clones was inferred by cross-referencing scalp TCRbeta sequences with sorted blood CD4 and CD8 repertoires. Not all clones reach the TCRdb copy of this immuneACCESS table, which keeps in-frame sequences only. Checked studies attribute under half of the gap to unresolved V genes and leave the rest unexplained. V and J calls and clone size are copied from that table; D and trimming were computed from the DNA. Counted in this sample were fewer than 200,000 clones; about 63% of them appeared once. The ten largest clones add up to about 14% of the sample.

The time point label for this specimen denotes: baseline before oral tofacitinib. Lesional scalp punch biopsies and peripheral blood were collected from alopecia areata patients. PBMCs were isolated by density centrifugation and stained for CD3, CD4 and CD8, and CD4+ and CD8+ T cells were sorted on a FACSAria. As to this clone: The antigen it recognizes is unknown. Base qualities are not recorded, but no much larger clone differs from it by a single base.

Trimming removed 5 bases from V and 2 bases from J, leaving 8 bases between the germline ends. Reading the germline V gene gives CDR1 SGHRS and CDR2 YFSETQ. From the cysteine through the phenylalanine, the CDR3 covers 13 amino acids. The sequence is cut down to CDR3 DNA, 39 bases in frame from base 1. Here the chain combines TRBV5-1 and TRBJ1-5; a weak D assignment points to TRBD1 (6 bases agree). The sample here was CD4+ T cells sorted from blood, taken at week 0. The source is a human donor with alopecia areata. CDR3 protein: CASSWTGNQPQHF. The nucleotide sequence is TGCGCCAGCAGTTGGACAGGCAATCAGCCCCAGCATTTT.